This TCR beta chain came from a study of cytomegalovirus exposure and HLA in healthy donors. About the study: It was reported in a later analysis that the approximately 120 validation repertoires used the same platform as the 550 to 850 first-cohort repertoires.

The donors were in the approximately 120-subject validation cohort, distinct from the roughly 700-subject first cohort. With respect to this clone: The antigen remains undetermined.

Study findings and constraints: The study listed approximately 160 cytomegalovirus-associated TCR beta chains. The tendency of first-cohort TCR clusters to co-occur in the 120 or so validation repertoires was identified by a subsequent analysis.

Repertoires were generated with immunoSEQ multiplex PCR, while TCRdb's copy carries only in-frame clones and drops some. The profile shows approximately 280,000 clones, approximately 88% of them singletons. Sequenced: PBMCs. This sequence was found in a woman in her late teens or twenties in good health and CMV-seronegative.

DNA of the CDR3: TGTGCCAGTCGTGGGCTCGGGGGAACTCATGGCTACACCTTC. Residues: CASRGLGGTHGYTF. The V and J genes are TRBV19 and TRBJ1-2; D is perhaps TRBD1 (5 bases). Trimming took 8 bases from V and 6 from J, leaving 19 bases between them. Germline assignment: CDR1 LNHDA and CDR2 SQIVND (reference sequence). The CDR3 totals 14 residues.